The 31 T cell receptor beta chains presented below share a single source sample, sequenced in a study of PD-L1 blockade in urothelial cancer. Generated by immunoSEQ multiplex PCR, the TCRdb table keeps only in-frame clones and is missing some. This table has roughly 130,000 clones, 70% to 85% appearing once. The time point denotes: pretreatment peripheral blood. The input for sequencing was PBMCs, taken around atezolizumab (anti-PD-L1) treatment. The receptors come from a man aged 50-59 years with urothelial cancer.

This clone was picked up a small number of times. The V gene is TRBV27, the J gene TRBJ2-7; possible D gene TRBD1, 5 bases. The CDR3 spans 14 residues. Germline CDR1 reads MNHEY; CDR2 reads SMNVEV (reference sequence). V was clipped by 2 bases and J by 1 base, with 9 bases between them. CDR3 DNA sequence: TGTGCCAGCAGTTTAAGGGGCGGATCCTACGAGCAGTACTTC. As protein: CASSLRGGSYEQYF.

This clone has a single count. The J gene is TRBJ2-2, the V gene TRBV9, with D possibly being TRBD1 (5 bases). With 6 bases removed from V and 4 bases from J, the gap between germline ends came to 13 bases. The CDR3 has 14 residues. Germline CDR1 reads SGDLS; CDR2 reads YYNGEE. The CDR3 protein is CASTPDDSTGELFF. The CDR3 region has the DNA TGTGCCAGCACGCCCGACGACAGCACCGGGGAGCTGTTTTTT.

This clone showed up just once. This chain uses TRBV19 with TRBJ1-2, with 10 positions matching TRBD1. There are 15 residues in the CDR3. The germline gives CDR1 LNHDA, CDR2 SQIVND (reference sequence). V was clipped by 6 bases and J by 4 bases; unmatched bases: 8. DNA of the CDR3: TGTGCCAGTAGCACCGACAGGGGGCGTCTCTATGGCTACACCTTC. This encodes CASSTDRGRLYGYTF.

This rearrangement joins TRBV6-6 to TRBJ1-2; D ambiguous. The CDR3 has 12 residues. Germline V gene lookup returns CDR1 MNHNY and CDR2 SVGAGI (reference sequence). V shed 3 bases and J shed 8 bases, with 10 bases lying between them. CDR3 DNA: TGTGCCAGCAGTTATCGCGGAGGCGGCTACACCTTC. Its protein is CASSYRGGGYTF.

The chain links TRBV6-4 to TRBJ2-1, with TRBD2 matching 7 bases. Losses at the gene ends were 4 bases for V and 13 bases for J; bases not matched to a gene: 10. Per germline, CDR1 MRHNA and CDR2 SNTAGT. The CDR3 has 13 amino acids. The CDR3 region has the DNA TGTGCCAGCAGTGCGAATCTAGCGGAAGTACAGTTCTTC. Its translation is CASSANLAEVQFF.

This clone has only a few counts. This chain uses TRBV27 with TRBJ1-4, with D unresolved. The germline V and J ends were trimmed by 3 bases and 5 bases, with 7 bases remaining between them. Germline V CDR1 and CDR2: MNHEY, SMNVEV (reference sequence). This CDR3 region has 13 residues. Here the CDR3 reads CASSLGRNEKLFF. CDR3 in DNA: TGTGCCAGCAGTTTGGGGAGAAATGAAAAACTGTTTTTT.

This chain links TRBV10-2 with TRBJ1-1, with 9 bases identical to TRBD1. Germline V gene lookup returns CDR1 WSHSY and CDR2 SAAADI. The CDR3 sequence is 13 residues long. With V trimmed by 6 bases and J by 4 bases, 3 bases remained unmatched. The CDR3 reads CASRTTGGTEAFF. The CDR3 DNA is TGCGCCAGCAGAACGACAGGGGGCACTGAAGCTTTCTTT.

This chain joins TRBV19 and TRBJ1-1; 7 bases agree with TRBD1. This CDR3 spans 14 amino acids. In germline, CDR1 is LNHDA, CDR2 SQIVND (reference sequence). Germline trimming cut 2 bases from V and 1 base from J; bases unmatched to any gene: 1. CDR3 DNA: TGTGCCAGTAGTATACAGGGGGAGAACACTGAAGCTTTCTTT. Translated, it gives CASSIQGENTEAFF.

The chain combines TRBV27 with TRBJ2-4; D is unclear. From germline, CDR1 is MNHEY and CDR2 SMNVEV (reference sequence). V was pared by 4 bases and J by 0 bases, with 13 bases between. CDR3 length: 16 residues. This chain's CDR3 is CASSSAPDRAKNIQYF. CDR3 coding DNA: TGTGCCAGCAGTTCCGCACCCGATAGAGCCAAAAACATTCAGTACTTC.

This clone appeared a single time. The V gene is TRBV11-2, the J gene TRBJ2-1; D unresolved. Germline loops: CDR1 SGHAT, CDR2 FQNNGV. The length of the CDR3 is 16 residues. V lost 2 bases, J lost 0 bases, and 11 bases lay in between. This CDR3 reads CASSLISSSSYNEQFF. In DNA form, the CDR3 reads TGTGCCAGCAGCTTAATATCCTCGAGCTCCTACAATGAGCAGTTCTTC.

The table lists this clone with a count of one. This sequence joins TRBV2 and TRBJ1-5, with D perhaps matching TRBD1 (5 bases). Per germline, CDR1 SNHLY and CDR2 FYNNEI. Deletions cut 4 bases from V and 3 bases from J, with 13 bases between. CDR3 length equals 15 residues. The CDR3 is CASSAGTGVNQPQHF. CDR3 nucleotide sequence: TGTGCCAGCAGTGCGGGGACGGGAGTCAATCAGCCCCAGCATTTT.

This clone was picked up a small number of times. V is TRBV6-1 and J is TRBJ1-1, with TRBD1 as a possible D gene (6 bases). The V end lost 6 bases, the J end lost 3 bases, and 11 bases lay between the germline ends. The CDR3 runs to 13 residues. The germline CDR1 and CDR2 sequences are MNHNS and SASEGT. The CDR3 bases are TGTGCCAGCAGCGACACAGGGTACACTGAAGCTTTCTTT. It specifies CASSDTGYTEAFF.

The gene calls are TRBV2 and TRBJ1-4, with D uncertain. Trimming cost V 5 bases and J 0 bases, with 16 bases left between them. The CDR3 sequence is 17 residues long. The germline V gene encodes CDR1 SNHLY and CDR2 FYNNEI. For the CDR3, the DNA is TGTGCCAGCAGTCGCGCCCCCACGAGAGCAACTAATGAAAAACTGTTTTTT. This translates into CASSRAPTRATNEKLFF.

The CDR3 DNA is TGTGCCAGCAGCTTAGTCTCCGAGCAGTACTTC. Its protein is CASSLVSEQYF. J is TRBJ2-7 and V is TRBV7-9; no definite D call. This CDR3 is 11 amino acids long. The germline V and J ends were trimmed by 1 base and 6 bases, with 4 bases remaining between them. Germline V CDR1 and CDR2: SEHNR, FQNEAQ (reference sequence).

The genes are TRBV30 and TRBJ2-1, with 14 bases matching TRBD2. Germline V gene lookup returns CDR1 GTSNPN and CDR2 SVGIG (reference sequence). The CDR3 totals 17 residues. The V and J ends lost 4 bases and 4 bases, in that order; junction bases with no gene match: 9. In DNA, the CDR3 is TGTGCCTGGACCGAGGGACTAGCGGGAGAGTCGTACAATGAGCAGTTCTTC. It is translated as CAWTEGLAGESYNEQFF. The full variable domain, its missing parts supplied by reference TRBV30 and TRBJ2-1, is SQTIHQWPATLVQPVGSPLSLECTVEGTSNPNLYWYRQAAGRGLQLLFYSVGIGQISSEVPQNLSASRPQDRQFILSSKKLLLSDSGFYLCAWTEGLAGESYNEQFFGPGTRLTVL.

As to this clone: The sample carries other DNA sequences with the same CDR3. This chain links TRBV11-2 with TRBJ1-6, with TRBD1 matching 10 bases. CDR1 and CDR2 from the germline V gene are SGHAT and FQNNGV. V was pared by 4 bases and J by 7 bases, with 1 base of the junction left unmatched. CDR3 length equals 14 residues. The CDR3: CASSWGQGNSPLHF. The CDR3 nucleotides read TGTGCCAGCAGCTGGGGACAGGGGAATTCACCCCTCCACTTT.

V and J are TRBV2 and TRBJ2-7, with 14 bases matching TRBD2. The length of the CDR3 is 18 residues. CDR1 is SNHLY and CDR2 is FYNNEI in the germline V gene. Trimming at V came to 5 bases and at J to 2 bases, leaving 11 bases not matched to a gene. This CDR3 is CASSKGLAGGLGAYEQYF. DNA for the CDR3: TGTGCCAGCAGTAAAGGACTAGCGGGAGGATTGGGTGCCTACGAGCAGTACTTC.

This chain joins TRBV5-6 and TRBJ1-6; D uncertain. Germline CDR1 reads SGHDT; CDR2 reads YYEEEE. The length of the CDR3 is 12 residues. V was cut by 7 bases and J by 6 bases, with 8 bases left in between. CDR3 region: CASAEFNSPLHF. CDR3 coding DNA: TGTGCCAGCGCGGAGTTTAATTCACCCCTCCACTTT.

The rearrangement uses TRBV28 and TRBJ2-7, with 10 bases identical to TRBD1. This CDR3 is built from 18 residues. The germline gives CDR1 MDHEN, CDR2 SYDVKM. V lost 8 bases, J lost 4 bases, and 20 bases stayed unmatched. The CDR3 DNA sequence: TGTGCCAGCGGAAGCCGGTCTCGAACCGGGACAGGGGTATACGAGCAGTACTTC. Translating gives CASGSRSRTGTGVYEQYF. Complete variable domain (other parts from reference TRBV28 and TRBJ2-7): DVKVTQSSRYLVKRTGEKVFLECVQDMDHENMFWYRQDPGLGLRLIYFSYDVKMKEKGDIPEGYSVSREKKERFSLILESASTNQTSMYLCASGSRSRTGTGVYEQYFGPGTRLTVT.

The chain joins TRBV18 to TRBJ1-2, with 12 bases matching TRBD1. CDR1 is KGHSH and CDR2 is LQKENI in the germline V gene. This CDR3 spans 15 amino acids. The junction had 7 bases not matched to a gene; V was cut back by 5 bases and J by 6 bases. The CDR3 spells CASSVTGTGGDGYTF. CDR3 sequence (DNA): TGTGCCAGCTCAGTCACCGGGACAGGGGGCGATGGCTACACCTTC.

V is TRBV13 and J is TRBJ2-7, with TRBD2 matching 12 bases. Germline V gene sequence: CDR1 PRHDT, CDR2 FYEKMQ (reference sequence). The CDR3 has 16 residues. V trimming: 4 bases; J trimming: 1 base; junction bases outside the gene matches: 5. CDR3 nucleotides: TGTGCCAGCAGCTCCAGGACTAGCGGGACATCCTACGAGCAGTACTTC. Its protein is CASSSRTSGTSYEQYF.

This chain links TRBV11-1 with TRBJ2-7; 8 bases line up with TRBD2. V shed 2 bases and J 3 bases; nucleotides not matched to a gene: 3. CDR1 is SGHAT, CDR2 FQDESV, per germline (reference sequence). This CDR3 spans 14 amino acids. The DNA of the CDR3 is TGTGCCAGCAGCTTATCCGGGGGGGGCTACGAGCAGTACTTC. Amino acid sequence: CASSLSGGGYEQYF.

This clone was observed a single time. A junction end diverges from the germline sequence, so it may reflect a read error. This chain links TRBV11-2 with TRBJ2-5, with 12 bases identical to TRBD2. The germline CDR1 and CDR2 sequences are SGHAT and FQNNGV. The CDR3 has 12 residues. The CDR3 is CASSQTSGGGNF. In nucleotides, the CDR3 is TGTGCCAGCAGCCAGACTAGCGGGGGCGGAAACTTC. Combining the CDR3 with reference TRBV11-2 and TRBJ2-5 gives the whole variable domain EAGVAQSPRYKIIEKRQSVAFWCNPISGHATLYWYQQILGQGPKLLIQFQNNGVVDDSQLPKDRFSAERLKGVDSTLKIQPAKLEDSAVYLCASSQTSGGGNFGPGTRLLVL.

DNA for the CDR3: TGTGCCAGCAGTTTAGCAGGGAAAGAGACCCAGTACTTC. This sequence encodes CASSLAGKETQYF. The rearrangement links TRBV28 to TRBJ2-5; a weak D match, TRBD1 (5 bases). Looked up from germline, CDR1 is MDHEN and CDR2 is SYDVKM. This CDR3 contains 13 residues. V gave up 2 bases and J gave up 3 bases, with 7 bases separating them.

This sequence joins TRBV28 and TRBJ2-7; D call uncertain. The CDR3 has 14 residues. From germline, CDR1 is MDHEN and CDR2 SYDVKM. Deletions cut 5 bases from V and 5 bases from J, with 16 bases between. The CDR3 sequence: CASSTLRFRDEQYF. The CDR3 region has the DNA TGTGCCAGCAGTACCTTGAGGTTCCGAGACGAGCAGTACTTC.

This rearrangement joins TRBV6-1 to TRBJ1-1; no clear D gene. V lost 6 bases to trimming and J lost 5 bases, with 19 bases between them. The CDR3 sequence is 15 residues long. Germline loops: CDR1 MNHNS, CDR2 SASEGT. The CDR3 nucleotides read TGTGCCAGCAGGACGTTCCAGACAAGCGGAACTGAAGCTTTCTTT. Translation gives CASRTFQTSGTEAFF.

CDR3 sequence reads: CASRETSATYNEQFF. The CDR3 DNA is TGTGCCAGCAGAGAAACTAGCGCAACTTACAATGAGCAGTTCTTC. The chain combines TRBV5-4 with TRBJ2-1; 7 positions agree with TRBD2. The germline V gene encodes CDR1 SGHNT and CDR2 YYREEE (reference sequence). The CDR3 runs 15 residues. Losses at the gene ends were 5 bases for V and 4 bases for J; bases not matched to a gene: 9. Together with reference TRBV5-4 and TRBJ2-1, the CDR3 gives the full variable domain: ETGVTQSPTHLIKTRGQQVTLRCSSQSGHNTVSWYQQALGQGPQFIFQYYREEENGRGNFPPRFSGLQFPNYSSELNVNALELDDSALYLCASRETSATYNEQFFGPGTRLTVL.

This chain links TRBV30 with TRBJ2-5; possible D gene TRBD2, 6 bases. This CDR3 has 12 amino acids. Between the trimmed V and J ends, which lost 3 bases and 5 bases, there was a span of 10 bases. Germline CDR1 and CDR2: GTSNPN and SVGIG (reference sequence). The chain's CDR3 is CAWSGSRETQYF. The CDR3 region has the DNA TGTGCCTGGAGCGGGAGTAGGGAGACCCAGTACTTC.

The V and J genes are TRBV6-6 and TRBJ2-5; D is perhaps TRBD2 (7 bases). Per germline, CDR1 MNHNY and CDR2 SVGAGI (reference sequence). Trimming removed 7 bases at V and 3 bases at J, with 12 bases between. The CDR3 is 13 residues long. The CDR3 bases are TGTGCCAGCACTCTAGGGGGGGAAGAGACCCAGTACTTC. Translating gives CASTLGGEETQYF.

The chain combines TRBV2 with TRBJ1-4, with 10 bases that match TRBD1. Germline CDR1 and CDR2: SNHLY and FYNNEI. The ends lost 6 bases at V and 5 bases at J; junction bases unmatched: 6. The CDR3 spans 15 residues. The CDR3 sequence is CASRDRGRSNEKLFF. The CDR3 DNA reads TGTGCCAGCAGAGACAGGGGGCGGTCAAATGAAAAACTGTTTTTT.

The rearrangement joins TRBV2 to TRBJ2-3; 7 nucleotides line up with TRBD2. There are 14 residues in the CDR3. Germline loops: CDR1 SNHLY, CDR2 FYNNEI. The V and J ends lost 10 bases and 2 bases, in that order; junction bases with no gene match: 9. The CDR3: CATGVRGNTDTQYF. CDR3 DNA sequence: TGTGCCACGGGGGTGCGGGGGAACACAGATACGCAGTATTTT.